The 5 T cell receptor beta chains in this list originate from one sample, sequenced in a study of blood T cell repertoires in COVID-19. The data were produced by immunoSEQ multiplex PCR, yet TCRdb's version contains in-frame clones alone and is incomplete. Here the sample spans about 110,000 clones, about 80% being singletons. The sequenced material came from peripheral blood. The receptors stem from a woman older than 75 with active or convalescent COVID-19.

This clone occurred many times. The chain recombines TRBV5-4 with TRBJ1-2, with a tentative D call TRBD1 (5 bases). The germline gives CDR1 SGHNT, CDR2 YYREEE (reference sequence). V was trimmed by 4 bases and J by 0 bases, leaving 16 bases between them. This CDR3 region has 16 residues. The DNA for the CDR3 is TGTGCCAGCAGCAAGGGGCAGGGCCACGCTAACTATGGCTACACCTTC. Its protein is CASSKGQGHANYGYTF. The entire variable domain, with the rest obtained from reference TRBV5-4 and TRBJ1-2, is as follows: ETGVTQSPTHLIKTRGQQVTLRCSSQSGHNTVSWYQQALGQGPQFIFQYYREEENGRGNFPPRFSGLQFPNYSSELNVNALELDDSALYLCASSKGQGHANYGYTFGSGTRLTVV.

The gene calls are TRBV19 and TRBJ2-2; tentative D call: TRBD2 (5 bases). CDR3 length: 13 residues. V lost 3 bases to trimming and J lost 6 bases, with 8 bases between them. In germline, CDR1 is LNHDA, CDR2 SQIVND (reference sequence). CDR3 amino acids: CASSILAAGELFF. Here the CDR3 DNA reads TGTGCCAGTAGTATCCTAGCTGCCGGGGAGCTGTTTTTT.

The CDR3 protein is CASSLVGSRSYGYTF. The CDR3 bases are TGCGCCAGCAGCTTGGTAGGGAGTCGCTCATATGGCTACACCTTC. The chain has TRBV5-1 and TRBJ1-2, with unresolved D. Germline V CDR1 and CDR2: SGHRS, YFSETQ. This CDR3 is 15 amino acids long. Trimming left V 0 bases short and J 5 bases short, with 14 bases between.

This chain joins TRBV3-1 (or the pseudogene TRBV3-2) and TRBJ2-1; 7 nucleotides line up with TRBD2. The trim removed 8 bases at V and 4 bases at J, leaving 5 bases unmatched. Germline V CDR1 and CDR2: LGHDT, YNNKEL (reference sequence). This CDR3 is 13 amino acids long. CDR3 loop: CASSGGMYNEQFF. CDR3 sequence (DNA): TGTGCCAGCTCGGGAGGTATGTACAATGAGCAGTTCTTC.

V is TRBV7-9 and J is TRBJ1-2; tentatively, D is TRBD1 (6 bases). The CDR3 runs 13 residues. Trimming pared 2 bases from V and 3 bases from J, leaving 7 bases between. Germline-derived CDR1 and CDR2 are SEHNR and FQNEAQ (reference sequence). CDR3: CASSLNRDYGYTF. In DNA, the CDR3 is TGTGCCAGCAGCTTAAACAGGGACTATGGCTACACCTTC.